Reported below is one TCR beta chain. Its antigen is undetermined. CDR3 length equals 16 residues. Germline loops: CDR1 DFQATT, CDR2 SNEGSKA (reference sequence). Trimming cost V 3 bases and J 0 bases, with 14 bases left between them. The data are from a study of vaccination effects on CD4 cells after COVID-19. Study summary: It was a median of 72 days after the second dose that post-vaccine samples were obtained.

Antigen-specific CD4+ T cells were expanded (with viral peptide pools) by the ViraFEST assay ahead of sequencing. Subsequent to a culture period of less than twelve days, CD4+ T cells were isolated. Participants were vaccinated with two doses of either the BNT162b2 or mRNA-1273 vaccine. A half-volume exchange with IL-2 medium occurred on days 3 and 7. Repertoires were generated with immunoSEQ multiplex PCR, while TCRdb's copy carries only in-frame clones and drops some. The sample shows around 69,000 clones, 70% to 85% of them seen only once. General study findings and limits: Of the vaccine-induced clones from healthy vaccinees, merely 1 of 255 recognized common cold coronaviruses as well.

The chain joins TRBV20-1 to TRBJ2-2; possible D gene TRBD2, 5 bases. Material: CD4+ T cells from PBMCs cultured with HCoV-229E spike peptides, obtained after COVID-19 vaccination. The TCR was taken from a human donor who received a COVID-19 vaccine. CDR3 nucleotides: TGCAGTGCTAGTCTCGGGGTTCCCGCGAACACCGGGGAGCTGTTTTTT. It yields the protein CSASLGVPANTGELFF.